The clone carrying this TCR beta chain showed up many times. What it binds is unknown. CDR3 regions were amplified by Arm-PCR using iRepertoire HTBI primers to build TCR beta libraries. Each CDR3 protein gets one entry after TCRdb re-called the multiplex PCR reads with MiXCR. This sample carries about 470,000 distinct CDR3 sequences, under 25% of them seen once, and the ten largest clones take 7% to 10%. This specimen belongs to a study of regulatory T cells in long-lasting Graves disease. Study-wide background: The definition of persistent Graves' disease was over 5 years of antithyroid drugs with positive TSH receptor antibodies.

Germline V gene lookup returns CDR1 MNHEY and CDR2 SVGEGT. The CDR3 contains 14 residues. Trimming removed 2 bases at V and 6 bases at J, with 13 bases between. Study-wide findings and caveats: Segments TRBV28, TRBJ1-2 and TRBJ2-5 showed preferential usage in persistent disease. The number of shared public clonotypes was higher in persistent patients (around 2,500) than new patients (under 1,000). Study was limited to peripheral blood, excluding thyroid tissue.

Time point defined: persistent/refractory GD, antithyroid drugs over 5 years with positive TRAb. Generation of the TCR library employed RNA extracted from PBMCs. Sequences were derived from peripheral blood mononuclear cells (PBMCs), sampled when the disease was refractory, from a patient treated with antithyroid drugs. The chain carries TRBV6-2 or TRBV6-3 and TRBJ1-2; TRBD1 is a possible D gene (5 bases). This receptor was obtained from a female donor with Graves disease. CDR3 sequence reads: CASSYATGGNGYTF. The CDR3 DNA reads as TGTGCCAGCAGTTACGCCACTGGGGGGAATGGCTACACCTTC.